These 17 T cell receptor beta chains were sequenced from one sample in a study of control samples from healthy donors and cancer patients. The data were produced by immunoSEQ multiplex PCR, yet TCRdb's version contains in-frame clones alone and is incomplete. The sample yields fewer than 200,000 clones, 90% seen once. The specimen was blood. These receptors were taken from a woman aged 45-65 years in good health.

This clone was seen only a few times. The junction does not match germline at one end; this may be a read error. The V and J genes are TRBV7-8 and TRBJ1-6; D gene ambiguous. CDR3 length: 13 residues. Germline lookup yields CDR1 SGHVS and CDR2 FQNEAQ. CDR3 loop: CASSFSFNSPLHF. CDR3 nucleotides: TGTGCCAGCAGCTTTTCCTTTAATTCACCCCTCCACTTT.

The V gene is TRBV5-1, the J gene TRBJ1-4, with 8 bases identical to TRBD1. The CDR3 covers 14 residues. The V gene's germline CDR1 is SGHRS and CDR2 YFSETQ. V trimming: 4 bases; J trimming: 3 bases; junction bases outside the gene matches: 2. In DNA, the CDR3 is TGCGCCAGCAGCCCGGGACAGGCTAATGAAAAACTGTTTTTT. This gives the protein CASSPGQANEKLFF. The whole variable domain, remainder taken from reference TRBV5-1 and TRBJ1-4, is KAGVTQTPRYLIKTRGQQVTLSCSPISGHRSVSWYQQTPGQGLQFLFEYFSETQRNKGNFPGRFSGRQFSNSRSEMNVSTLELGDSALYLCASSPGQANEKLFFGSGTQLSVL.

This chain links TRBV12-3 or TRBV12-4 with TRBJ1-2; 10 positions agree with TRBD1. This CDR3 is 13 amino acids long. V lost 8 bases and J lost 5; bases outside the gene matches: 5. The CDR3 loop reads CASLDRGRYGYTF. CDR3 DNA sequence: TGTGCCAGCCTCGACAGGGGGCGGTATGGCTACACCTTC.

V and J are TRBV6-5 and TRBJ2-2; maybe TRBD1 (6 bases). The germline V and J ends were trimmed by 9 bases and 5 bases, with 19 bases remaining between them. This CDR3 comprises 15 residues. Germline CDR1 is MNHEY and CDR2 is SVGAGI. In nucleotides, the CDR3 is TGTGCCAGTCGGGCCAGGTCAGGGGCAACCGGGGAGCTGTTTTTT. This gives the protein CASRARSGATGELFF.

In nucleotides, the CDR3 is TGCGCCAGCAGCACTGCCGGAGAAAGGGAGACCCAGTACTTC. This translates into CASSTAGERETQYF. The chain combines TRBV5-1 with TRBJ2-5, with D unclear. The CDR3 is 14 amino acids. The V gene lost 4 bases and the J gene lost 5 bases, with 15 bases spanning the gap. Per germline, CDR1 SGHRS and CDR2 YFSETQ.

The rearrangement links TRBV19 to TRBJ1-3; D might be TRBD1 (6 bases). Trimming removed 9 bases at V and 4 bases at J, with 16 bases between. The CDR3 spans 14 residues. Germline CDR1 reads LNHDA; CDR2 reads SQIVND (reference sequence). The CDR3 DNA reads TGTGCCAGCACCGCAGACAGGTGGGGAAACACCATATATTTT. It codes for CASTADRWGNTIYF.

This clone was seen only a few times. J is TRBJ2-5 and V is TRBV5-1; 9 bases align to TRBD2. The CDR3 length is 16 residues. Germline CDR1 is SGHRS and CDR2 is YFSETQ. The J segment lost 4 bases and the V segment lost 1 base, leaving 8 bases of the junction unmatched. CDR3: CASSLFGGRGSETQYF. CDR3 sequence (DNA): TGCGCCAGCAGCTTGTTTGGCGGGAGGGGGTCAGAGACCCAGTACTTC.

The CDR3, as DNA: TGCAGCGTTGGGGCAGCTAATCAGCCCCAGCATTTT. As protein: CSVGAANQPQHF. The chain recombines TRBV29-1 with TRBJ1-5; D not certain. The CDR3 extends over 12 amino acids. V dropped 4 bases and J dropped 4 bases, with 8 bases sitting between them. The germline V gene has CDR1 SQVTM and CDR2 ANQGSEA. Combining the CDR3 with reference TRBV29-1 and TRBJ1-5 gives the whole variable domain SAVISQKPSRDICQRGTSLTIQCQVDSQVTMMFWYRQQPGQSLTLIATANQGSEATYESGFVIDKFPISRPNLTFSTLTVSNMSPEDSSIYLCSVGAANQPQHFGDGTRLSIL.

This clone was seen only a few times. The gene calls are TRBV5-4 and TRBJ2-7; TRBD1 might be the D (6 bases). V lost 3 bases and J 2 bases, leaving 18 bases between the germline ends. Germline CDR1 is SGHNT and CDR2 is YYREEE (reference sequence). CDR3 length equals 16 residues. CDR3 loop: CASSSNRVGRAYEQYF. CDR3 DNA sequence: TGTGCCAGCAGCTCCAACAGGGTGGGACGAGCCTACGAGCAGTACTTC.

The chain is built from TRBV10-3 and TRBJ2-7; perhaps TRBD1 as D (6 bases). The CDR3 consists of 14 residues. The germline V and J ends were trimmed by 9 bases and 2 bases, with 17 bases remaining between them. From germline, CDR1 is ENHRY and CDR2 SYGVKD. The CDR3 loop reads CAIRPPGTPYEQYF. DNA of the CDR3: TGTGCCATTAGACCCCCGGGGACACCCTACGAGCAGTACTTC.

The chain recombines TRBV2 with TRBJ2-7, with D possibly TRBD2 on 5 matching bases. CDR3 size: 15 residues. The V end was cut by 7 bases, the J end by 1 base, with 17 bases between. CDR1 SNHLY and CDR2 FYNNEI come from the germline V gene. The CDR3 here is CASTDLRDLSYEQYF. DNA of the CDR3: TGTGCCAGCACCGACCTCCGGGATCTTTCCTACGAGCAGTACTTC.

The chain carries TRBV4-3 and TRBJ1-5; possibly TRBD1 for D (6 bases). Germline lookup yields CDR1 LGHNA and CDR2 YSLEER. The CDR3 has 14 amino acids. Between the trimmed V and J ends, which lost 5 bases and 3 bases, there was a span of 11 bases. CDR3 DNA: TGCGCCAGCAGCTACACAGGGATCAATCAGCCCCAGCATTTT. Translation: CASSYTGINQPQHF.

The chain recombines TRBV5-1 with TRBJ2-2; tentative D call: TRBD1 (5 bases). This CDR3 comprises 15 residues. Trimming took 0 bases from V and 2 from J, leaving 8 bases between them. Germline V gene lookup returns CDR1 SGHRS and CDR2 YFSETQ. The CDR3 loop reads CASSLGTINTGELFF. The CDR3 DNA follows: TGCGCCAGCAGCTTGGGGACAATTAACACCGGGGAGCTGTTTTTT.

V gene TRBV19 combines with J gene TRBJ2-6; D not certain. Looked up from germline, CDR1 is LNHDA and CDR2 is SQIVND (reference sequence). The ends were cut back, 6 bases at V and 2 bases at J, with 11 bases in the middle. CDR3 length: 15 amino acids. CDR3 sequence reads: CASRTRSPGANVLTF. The CDR3 DNA is TGTGCCAGTAGGACAAGGAGCCCTGGGGCCAACGTCCTGACTTTC.

The chain uses TRBV7-2 and TRBJ2-3; D may be TRBD1 (6 bases). V gave up 3 bases and J gave up 2 bases, with 9 bases separating them. Looked up from germline, CDR1 is SGHTA and CDR2 is FQGNSA. The CDR3 runs 14 residues. The CDR3 loop reads CASSFGQNTDTQYF. CDR3 bases: TGTGCCAGCAGCTTCGGACAGAACACAGATACGCAGTATTTT.

The J gene is TRBJ1-4, the V gene TRBV9; no reliable D call. This CDR3 is built from 14 residues. Germline-derived CDR1 and CDR2 are SGDLS and YYNGEE. V shed 3 bases and J shed 0 bases, with 6 bases lying between them. This CDR3 is CASSEDATNEKLFF. DNA of the CDR3: TGTGCCAGCAGCGAAGATGCAACTAATGAAAAACTGTTTTTT.

The chain uses TRBV6-5 and TRBJ1-2; D uncertain. Germline V gene data show CDR1 as MNHEY and CDR2 as SVGAGI. The CDR3 contains 12 residues. Trimming took off 5 bases at V and 0 bases at J, with 4 bases between the two ends. The CDR3 coding sequence is TGTGCCAGCAGTCTAGCTAACTATGGCTACACCTTC. This sequence encodes CASSLANYGYTF.